This is a list of T cell receptor beta chains from one sample in a study of Tregs in tolerant kidney transplant recipients. TCRdb keeps only in-frame clones here, not all; method: immunoSEQ multiplex PCR. This table holds 90,000 to 150,000 clones, 92% found once. Material for sequencing was CD4+ T cells from blood. These receptors originate from a human donor in good health. The CDR3 runs from the conserved cysteine through the conserved F or W. Each record gives: clone size, V gene, D gene, J gene, CDR3 DNA, CDR3 protein. D genes are given only for firm matches. Only part of the rows carry a size: once, few, many, or a class if the clone is expanded.

>NA|TRBV6-5|NA|TRBJ2-3
TGTGCCAGCAGTTACGCGGACCCTAGCACAGATACGCAGTATTTT
CASSYADPSTDTQYF
>once|TRBV5-1|TRBD2|TRBJ2-7
TGCGCCAGCAGCTTAAGCGGGATTAACTACGAGCAGTACTTC
CASSLSGINYEQYF
>NA|TRBV5-4|TRBD2|TRBJ2-7
TGTGCCAGCAGCTTGATTGCACTAGCGGGGAGCTCCTACGAGCAGTACTTC
CASSLIALAGSSYEQYF
>NA|TRBV30|NA|TRBJ1-6
TGTGCCTGGAGTGAGGGGGGCGCCAATTATTCACCCCTCCACTTT
CAWSEGGANYSPLHF
>few|TRBV13|NA|TRBJ2-2
TGTGCCAGCAGCTTCCTAGGTCGGGGCGCCGGGGAGCTGTTTTTT
CASSFLGRGAGELFF
>NA|TRBV5-1|NA|TRBJ2-5
TGCGCCAGCAGCTTGGATGCTAGCAAAGGGACCCAGTACTTC
CASSLDASKGTQYF
>NA|TRBV6-5|TRBD1|TRBJ1-6
TGTGCCAGCAGTTACGCGGGACAGGGAAATTCACCCCTCCACTTT
CASSYAGQGNSPLHF
>NA|TRBV18|NA|TRBJ2-5
TGTGCCAGCTCATTCGGGGAACAAGAGACCCAGTACTTC
CASSFGEQETQYF
>NA|TRBV7-2|NA|TRBJ1-5
TGTGCCAGCAGCAGAGAGGATCAGCCCCAGCATTTT
CASSREDQPQHF
>once|TRBV18|NA|TRBJ2-2
TGTGCCAGCTCACCGCCCCAGGGGGGGACGACCGGGGAGCTGTTTTTT
CASSPPQGGTTGELFF
>NA|TRBV5-1|NA|TRBJ1-1
TGCGCCAGCAGCTTGCCGGGGGGTGGCACTGAAGCTTTCTTT
CASSLPGGGTEAFF
>NA|TRBV7-2|NA|TRBJ2-2
TGTGCCAGCAGCTTAGCATGGTCTGGCGGGGAGCTGTTTTTT
CASSLAWSGGELFF
>once|TRBV6-1|TRBD1|TRBJ1-3
TGTGCCAGCAGGGCACAGGGGCACTCTGGAAACACCATATATTTT
CASRAQGHSGNTIYF
>NA|TRBV19|NA|TRBJ2-6
TGTGCCAGTAGTATAGATCCGGGGCCACCTGGGGCCAACGTCCTGACTTTC
CASSIDPGPPGANVLTF
>NA|TRBV6-5|NA|TRBJ1-5
TGTGCCAGCAGTTACTCTAAACGGAGCAATCAGCCCCAGCATTTT
CASSYSKRSNQPQHF
>NA|TRBV6-5|NA|TRBJ2-3
TGTGCCAGCGGGACCAGACGGGGTACGCAGTATTTT
CASGTRRGTQYF
>once|TRBV10-3|NA|TRBJ2-5
TGTGCCATCAGTGAGTCGAACGGGGGACAAGAGACCCAGTACTTC
CAISESNGGQETQYF
>NA|TRBV6-5|TRBD1|TRBJ2-7
TGTGCCAGCAGTTATTGGACAGGGGTCTCTTACGAGCAGTACTTC
CASSYWTGVSYEQYF
>NA|TRBV5-1|NA|TRBJ2-7
TGCGCCAGCAGCTTGGACCTCCCCTACGAGCAGTACTTC
CASSLDLPYEQYF
>NA|TRBV6-5|NA|TRBJ2-7
TGTGCCAGCAGTTACCGGGACGGAAACGAGCAGTACTTC
CASSYRDGNEQYF
>NA|TRBV5-1|NA|TRBJ2-7
TGCGCCAGCAGCTTGGTGGGGACGGACGAGCAGTACTTC
CASSLVGTDEQYF
>NA|TRBV4-2|NA|TRBJ1-2
TGTGCCAGCACTGGTGGGATGGGGGTTGGCTACACCTTC
CASTGGMGVGYTF
>NA|TRBV7-6|NA|TRBJ1-2
TGTGCCAGCAGCTGGGATAATGGGGGGCAGGGCTACACCTTC
CASSWDNGGQGYTF
>NA|TRBV18|NA|TRBJ1-3
TGTGCCAGCTCACCGACACCTTCTGGAAACACCATATATTTT
CASSPTPSGNTIYF
>once|TRBV6-6|NA|TRBJ2-2
TGTGCCAGCAGTTCCAGGATTCTCGGGGAGCTGTTTTTT
CASSSRILGELFF
>NA|TRBV4-2|TRBD2|TRBJ2-1
TGTGCCAGCAGCCAAGGGTTCTTGGCTAGCGGGGGGGCCCGATACAATGAGCAGTTCTTC
CASSQGFLASGGARYNEQFF
>NA|TRBV9|NA|TRBJ2-3
TGTGCCAGCAGCCTCCGCGGGGAACGGAGCACAGATACGCAGTATTTT
CASSLRGERSTDTQYF
>NA|TRBV4-1|NA|TRBJ2-2
TGCGCCAGCAGCCAAGAGCCGGCGGCCGGGGAGCTGTTTTTT
CASSQEPAAGELFF
>once|TRBV18|NA|TRBJ2-5
TGTGCCAGCTCACCGCAGCCTCAAGAGACCCAGTACTTC
CASSPQPQETQYF
>NA|TRBV30|NA|TRBJ2-3
TGTGCCTGGAGGGAGGGTTCGACAGCCCCAGATACGCAGTATTTT
CAWREGSTAPDTQYF
>NA|TRBV2|NA|TRBJ2-1
TGTGCCAGCGGGAAAGAAGGTCGGAATGAGCAGTTCTTC
CASGKEGRNEQFF
>NA|TRBV7-2|NA|TRBJ2-7
TGTGCCAGCCGAAGACGAGCGGGACAGTCCTACGAGCAGTACTTC
CASRRRAGQSYEQYF
>NA|TRBV7-9|NA|TRBJ2-1
TGTGCCAGCAGCTTCGGGGGCAGCTCCTACAATGAGCAGTTCTTC
CASSFGGSSYNEQFF
>NA|TRBV5-1|TRBD1|TRBJ1-2
TGCGCCAGCAGCTCCACAGGGGGCGGCTATGGCTACACCTTC
CASSSTGGGYGYTF
>NA|TRBV29-1|TRBD1|TRBJ2-3
TGCAGCGTTGAGATCCGGGACAGGGGGCCAGATACGCAGTATTTT
CSVEIRDRGPDTQYF
>NA|TRBV9|NA|TRBJ2-4
TGTGCCAGCAGCGTGGGACAACAAAACATTCAGTACTTC
CASSVGQQNIQYF
>NA|TRBV5-1|NA|TRBJ2-5
TGCGCCAGCAGCTCCAGGGGAAGGGAGACCCAGTACTTC
CASSSRGRETQYF